The entry below describes one T cell receptor beta chain. Its specific antigen is unknown. Within one base of it there is no much larger clone, and no base qualities were kept. These data come from a study of blood T cell repertoires in COVID-19 (dated by TCRdb to 2018 to 2020). Regarding the study in general: Samples covering the acute and convalescent phases of COVID-19 were provided by collaborators in the United States, Italy and Spain. The prospective study material was composed of cDNA or gDNA derived from T cells, B-cell-depleted T cells, or PBMCs. Where available, HLA class I and class II types were taken from metadata supplied by the sample provider and were not determined by assay-based typing. The repertoires were made available in a free public database intended to serve as a resource for research on the immune response to SARS-CoV-2. Sample metadata almost always included a de-identified subject ID, COVID-19 status, age in years and sex. Samples were obtained from the ongoing ImmuneRACE study (first 160 participants) and from about 1,300 subjects provided by 6 global collaborators. The dataset comprised deeply sampled blood TCRbeta repertoires from subjects exposed to, actively infected with, or recovered from COVID-19. The research as a whole found: Clinical and demographic metadata were provided uncurated, with the amount varying by source and participant.

TCRbeta CDR3 regions were amplified from genomic DNA by means of the immunoSEQ Assay, a bias-controlled multiplex PCR. The authors' analysis ran thus. The number of nucleated cells in each sample was estimated from the amplification of reference gene primers within the assay. To quantify the absolute abundance of each unique TCRbeta CDR3 rearrangement, sequence reads were collapsed and filtered. Productive Simpson clonality was computed per sample as the square root of Simpson's diversity index over productive rearrangements. TCRdb obtained this table from immuneACCESS and retained in-frame rearrangements with V and J assigned. These tables miss some clones; where compared with another copy, unresolved V genes account for less than half of the shortfall, and the remainder is unexplained. V and J calls and clone size come straight from that table; D and trimming were deduced from the DNA. Recorded for this sample are 80,000 to 95,000 clones; about 76% of them occurred a single time. The ten largest make up 15% to 20% of the sample.

Each collaborating institution followed its own protocols to collect whole blood in K2EDTA tubes. For TCRbeta analysis, collaborators shipped samples as frozen whole blood, isolated PBMCs, or DNA extracted from either of those sample types. The junction carries 8 bases between V and J, which are trimmed by 0 bases and 5 bases respectively. The germline V gene encodes CDR1 GTSNPN and CDR2 SVGIG (reference sequence). The CDR3 covers 12 residues, taking in both the cysteine and the phenylalanine. Of all the DNA, just the CDR3 is kept, 36 bases in frame from base 1. Rearrangement joined TRBV30 to TRBJ2-7; the D gene cannot be named for sure. Sequenced: peripheral blood. The sequence was collected from a woman aged 80 or over with active or convalescent COVID-19. The nucleotide sequence reads as follows: TGTGCCTGGAGTGTAGTCCAGAACGAGCAGTACTTC. This is translated as CAWSVVQNEQYF.